These 32 T cell receptor beta chains came from one sample sequenced in a study of neurological immune-mediated disorders. Each CDR3 protein gets one entry after TCRdb re-called the 5' RACE reads with MiXCR. Here the sample spans tens of thousands of distinct CDR3 sequences, 4.5% to 5.5% being singletons. Sequenced: PBMCs. The receptors were gathered from a man under 40 with multiple sclerosis.

Ten or more counts support this clonotype. The chain recombines TRBV3-1 with TRBJ2-2; no definite D call. Germline V gives CDR1 LGHDT, CDR2 YNNKEL (reference sequence). V was shortened by 1 base and J by 4 bases, with 10 bases between the two germline ends. The CDR3 has 15 amino acids. CDR3 bases: TGTGCCAGCAGCCAAGTTATACCTCTCACCGGGGAGCTGTTTTTT. It codes for CASSQVIPLTGELFF.

CDR3 residues: CASSTDLEEQYF. In DNA, the CDR3 is TGCGCCAGCAGCACGGACCTAGAAGAGCAGTACTTC. The chain has TRBV5-1 and TRBJ2-7; D is unresolved. Trimming took 4 bases from V and 7 from J, leaving 12 bases between them. This CDR3 has 12 amino acids. CDR1 and CDR2 from the germline V gene are SGHRS and YFSETQ. Drawing the rest from reference TRBV5-1 and TRBJ2-7, the complete variable domain is KAGVTQTPRYLIKTRGQQVTLSCSPISGHRSVSWYQQTPGQGLQFLFEYFSETQRNKGNFPGRFSGRQFSNSRSEMNVSTLELGDSALYLCASSTDLEEQYFGPGTRLTVT.

The chain joins TRBV24-1 to TRBJ2-5; no clear D gene. Looked up from germline, CDR1 is KGHDR and CDR2 is SFDVKD. The CDR3 is made up of 15 amino acids. Trimming left V 1 base short and J 2 bases short, with 10 bases between. The CDR3 coding sequence is TGTGCCACCAGTGATTTCAGAGGCGCGCAAGAGACCCAGTACTTC. Residues: CATSDFRGAQETQYF.

The CDR3 DNA is TGTGCCTGGAGTGTAGTCCTGGGGTATGGCTACACCTTC. Protein product: CAWSVVLGYGYTF. The V and J genes are TRBV30 and TRBJ1-2; D unclear. The CDR3 sequence is 13 residues long. Trimming took off 0 bases at V and 5 bases at J, with 10 bases between the two ends. Germline V gene lookup returns CDR1 GTSNPN and CDR2 SVGIG (reference sequence). Using reference TRBV30 and TRBJ1-2 for the parts outside the CDR3, the full variable domain is SQTIHQWPATLVQPVGSPLSLECTVEGTSNPNLYWYRQAAGRGLQLLFYSVGIGQISSEVPQNLSASRPQDRQFILSSKKLLLSDSGFYLCAWSVVLGYGYTFGSGTRLTVV.

A word on this clonotype: One end of the junction fails to match germline, which may point to a read error. V is TRBV20-1 and J is TRBJ1-5, with no clear D. This CDR3 spans 12 amino acids. Germline CDR1 reads DFQATT; CDR2 reads SNEGSKA (reference sequence). The CDR3 protein is CSASGVNQPQNF. In DNA form, the CDR3 reads TGCAGTGCTTCCGGAGTCAATCAGCCCCAGAATTTT.

This clonotype has ten or more counts. J is TRBJ1-3 and V is TRBV15; TRBD1 matches 9 bases. The length of the CDR3 is 15 residues. From germline, CDR1 is LNHNV and CDR2 YYDKDF (reference sequence). Losses at the gene ends were 6 bases for V and 8 bases for J; bases not matched to a gene: 11. Here the CDR3 reads CATRFGTGSRDTIYF. The CDR3 DNA follows: TGTGCCACCAGGTTCGGGACAGGGTCGAGAGACACCATATATTTT. Based on the CDR3 plus reference TRBV15 and TRBJ1-3, the full variable domain is DAMVIQNPRYQVTQFGKPVTLSCSQTLNHNVMYWYQQKSSQAPKLLFHYYDKDFNNEADTPDNFQSRRPNTSFCFLDIRSPGLGDTAMYLCATRFGTGSRDTIYFGEGSWLTVV.

This clonotype was observed many times. V usage is TRBV5-1 and J usage is TRBJ2-4; tentatively, D is TRBD1 or TRBD2 (6 bases each). Trimming removed 0 bases at V and 4 bases at J, with 14 bases between. The CDR3 has 16 amino acids. Germline CDR1 is SGHRS and CDR2 is YFSETQ. The CDR3 is CASSLVRGERKNIQYF. Written as DNA, the CDR3 is TGCGCCAGCAGCTTGGTTAGGGGGGAACGGAAAAACATTCAGTACTTC.

This clonotype has at least ten counts. This chain joins TRBV25-1 and TRBJ2-2; 7 nucleotides line up with TRBD2. CDR3 size: 14 residues. The junction had 4 bases not matched to a gene; V was cut back by 3 bases and J by 6 bases. The V gene's germline CDR1 is MGHDK and CDR2 SYGVNS. The CDR3 reads CASSDHREAGELFF. CDR3 nucleotides: TGTGCCAGCAGTGACCACCGGGAGGCCGGGGAGCTGTTTTTT.

The sample holds many counts of this clonotype. The gene calls are TRBV10-3 and TRBJ1-1, with 7 bases lining up with TRBD1. The V segment lost 6 bases and the J segment 1 base; nucleotides outside the gene matches: 2. The CDR3 runs 13 residues. The V gene's germline CDR1 is ENHRY and CDR2 SYGVKD. CDR3 sequence: CAISRTGNTEAFF. The CDR3 coding sequence is TGTGCCATCAGCAGGACAGGGAACACTGAAGCTTTCTTT.

Details on this clonotype: Given a much more abundant clone one base away, this may be a read error. The chain uses TRBV7-9 and TRBJ1-2; possible D gene TRBD1, 5 bases. This CDR3 contains 14 residues. V dropped 2 bases and J dropped 0 bases, with 7 bases sitting between them. In germline, CDR1 is SEHNR, CDR2 FQNEAQ (reference sequence). The CDR3 nucleotides are TGTGCCAGCAGCTTAAAGGGGACTAACTATGGCTACACCTTC. Translation gives CASSLKGTNYGYTF.

This clonotype was seen ten or more times. This rearrangement joins TRBV20-1 to TRBJ2-3; 10 positions agree with TRBD2. CDR1 and CDR2 (germline): DFQATT, SNEGSKA (reference sequence). Trimming took 4 bases from V and 2 from J; bases not matched to a gene: 6. The CDR3 has 15 amino acids. The CDR3 bases are TGCAGTGCTAAAGTAGCGGGGGGATCCACAGATACGCAGTATTTT. Its protein is CSAKVAGGSTDTQYF.

This clonotype was detected many times. The CDR3: CASSLSTGGNEQYF. The DNA for the CDR3 is TGTGCCAGCAGTTTAAGCACCGGGGGTAACGAGCAGTACTTC. The rearrangement links TRBV27 to TRBJ2-7, with D perhaps matching TRBD2 (6 bases). The CDR3 spans 14 residues. V was pared by 2 bases and J by 5 bases, with 13 bases between. Per the germline V gene, CDR1 is MNHEY and CDR2 is SMNVEV (reference sequence).

This clonotype turned up a few times. This chain links TRBV2 with TRBJ1-1; TRBD1 is a possible D gene (5 bases). V lost 2 bases, J lost 4 bases, and 17 bases lay in between. Per germline, CDR1 SNHLY and CDR2 FYNNEI. The CDR3 runs 16 residues. CDR3 bases: TGTGCCAGCAGTGAAAGGGACCCCAACCTTTTCACTGAAGCTTTCTTT. As protein: CASSERDPNLFTEAFF. Based on the CDR3 plus reference TRBV2 and TRBJ1-1, the full variable domain is EPEVTQTPSHQVTQMGQEVILRCVPISNHLYFYWYRQILGQKVEFLVSFYNNEISEKSEIFDDQFSVERPDGSNFTLKIRSTKLEDSAMYFCASSERDPNLFTEAFFGQGTRLTVV.

This clonotype was observed at least ten times. J is TRBJ1-6 and V is TRBV2; 9 nucleotides align to TRBD1. This CDR3 has 13 amino acids. CDR1 SNHLY and CDR2 FYNNEI come from the germline V gene. The V and J ends lost 6 bases and 10 bases, in that order; junction bases with no gene match: 4. In nucleotides, the CDR3 is TGTGCCAGCAGGGGACAGGGAGAATCACCCCTCCACTTT. Translation: CASRGQGESPLHF.

This clonotype has only a few counts. Compared with germline, one end of the junction differs, possibly owing to a read error. This sequence joins TRBV20-1 and TRBJ1-5; D perhaps matches TRBD1 (5 bases). The CDR3 loop spans 13 amino acids. CDR1 is DFQATT, CDR2 SNEGSKA, per germline (reference sequence). CDR3 amino acids: CSARENLNQPQNF. The CDR3 region has the DNA TGCAGTGCCAGGGAAAACCTCAATCAGCCCCAGAATTTT.

This clonotype was found many times. The rearrangement uses TRBV20-1 and TRBJ2-1; D may be TRBD1 (5 bases). Trimming cost V 3 bases and J 5 bases, with 17 bases left between them. The CDR3 is 15 amino acids. Germline CDR1 reads DFQATT; CDR2 reads SNEGSKA (reference sequence). In DNA form, the CDR3 reads TGCAGTGCTAGGCTTATGTCTGGGGCCGACAATGAGCAGTTCTTC. It is translated as CSARLMSGADNEQFF.

The sample holds many counts of this clonotype. This sequence joins TRBV5-5 and TRBJ2-1; 9 bases are shared with TRBD1. This CDR3 is 16 amino acids long. The V segment lost 3 bases and the J segment 5 bases; nucleotides outside the gene matches: 9. The germline gives CDR1 SGHKS, CDR2 YYEKEE (reference sequence). CDR3 bases: TGTGCCAGCAGCTCCAAACGGGACAGGGCGGACAATGAGCAGTTCTTC. Encoded protein: CASSSKRDRADNEQFF. Full variable domain (remainder filled in from reference TRBV5-5 and TRBJ2-1): DAGVTQSPTHLIKTRGQQVTLRCSPISGHKSVSWYQQVLGQGPQFIFQYYEKEERGRGNFPDRFSARQFPNYSSELNVNALLLGDSALYLCASSSKRDRADNEQFFGPGTRLTVL.

J is TRBJ1-2 and V is TRBV20-1; 8 bases agree with TRBD1. The V gene's germline CDR1 is DFQATT and CDR2 SNEGSKA (reference sequence). J lost 12 bases, V lost 2 bases, and 14 bases had no gene match. The CDR3 is 14 amino acids. The CDR3 sequence is CSARLTGAAAHDTF. In nucleotides, the CDR3 is TGCAGTGCTAGACTGACAGGGGCGGCTGCCCACGACACCTTC.

This clonotype was seen at least ten times. This chain links TRBV5-6 with TRBJ1-2; D call uncertain. Trimming left V 0 bases short and J 0 bases short, with 9 bases between. CDR1 and CDR2 from the germline V gene are SGHDT and YYEEEE. The CDR3 covers 15 residues. CDR3 sequence (DNA): TGTGCCAGCAGCTTGGAATATCGACCTAACTATGGCTACACCTTC. The encoded protein is CASSLEYRPNYGYTF.

This clonotype was counted many times. The chain joins TRBV5-1 to TRBJ1-5; TRBD1 might be the D (6 bases). Between the trimmed V and J ends, which lost 0 bases and 1 base, there was a span of 20 bases. The CDR3 covers 19 residues. Germline lookup yields CDR1 SGHRS and CDR2 YFSETQ. The CDR3: CASSLGQGCVGASNQPQHF. The CDR3 DNA reads TGCGCCAGCAGCTTGGGTCAGGGATGCGTGGGGGCAAGCAATCAGCCCCAGCATTTT.

This clonotype was observed at least ten times. This chain links TRBV6-5 with TRBJ1-1; a weak D match, TRBD1 (5 bases). Germline CDR1 MNHEY, CDR2 SVGAGI. The CDR3 extends over 13 amino acids. The ends were cut back, 5 bases at V and 2 bases at J, with 9 bases in the middle. CDR3 in amino acids: CASSVGVNTEAFF. Here the CDR3 DNA reads TGTGCCAGCAGTGTAGGGGTTAACACTGAAGCTTTCTTT.

In this sample, this clonotype turned up many times. The chain is built from TRBV27 and TRBJ1-5; no firm D call. Trimming removed 3 bases at V and 3 bases at J, with 9 bases between. Germline CDR1 reads MNHEY; CDR2 reads SMNVEV (reference sequence). The CDR3 is 14 residues long. CDR3 coding DNA: TGTGCCAGCAGTTTGTTCCAGGTCAATCAGCCCCAGCATTTT. Translating gives CASSLFQVNQPQHF.

This clonotype was picked up many times. V is TRBV12-3 or TRBV12-4 and J is TRBJ1-1; no reliable D call. The CDR3 length is 12 residues. V gave up 11 bases and J gave up 4 bases, with 14 bases separating them. The CDR3 DNA sequence: TGTGCCCGGCGGATCAGCAGCACTGAAGCTTTCTTT. Its translation is CARRISSTEAFF.

This clonotype appeared many times. The gene calls are TRBV20-1 and TRBJ2-7; the D is unclear. V was pared by 6 bases and J by 5 bases, with 14 bases between. This CDR3 is 12 amino acids long. Germline loops: CDR1 DFQATT, CDR2 SNEGSKA (reference sequence). CDR3 residues: CSAEGYRDEQYF. The CDR3 DNA reads as TGCAGTGCCGAAGGGTATAGGGACGAGCAGTACTTC.

This clonotype has a handful of counts. The DNA for the CDR3 is TGCAGCGTTGAAGGAAAGTACCTCACTGAAGCTTTCTTT. This translates into CSVEGKYLTEAFF. This sequence joins TRBV29-1 and TRBJ1-1; D is uncertain. CDR3 length equals 13 residues. Germline CDR1 SQVTM, CDR2 ANQGSEA. V lost 1 base to trimming and J lost 4 bases, with 10 bases between them.

Only a few counts were recorded for this clonotype. The chain carries TRBV4-1 and TRBJ1-1; D perhaps matches TRBD1 (5 bases). Trimming removed 0 bases at V and 4 bases at J, with 12 bases between. The length of the CDR3 is 15 residues. Germline V gene sequence: CDR1 MGHRA, CDR2 YSYEKL. The CDR3 spells CASSQDHTRGTEAFF. The CDR3 DNA reads TGCGCCAGCAGCCAAGATCACACAAGGGGCACTGAAGCTTTCTTT.

By share, this clonotype counts as medium-sized. This sequence joins TRBV20-1 and TRBJ2-3; 8 bases fit TRBD2. Losses at the gene ends were 4 bases for V and 0 bases for J; bases not matched to a gene: 3. Germline V CDR1 and CDR2: DFQATT, SNEGSKA (reference sequence). This CDR3 region has 14 residues. For the CDR3, the DNA is TGCAGTGCTAAGCAGCGGGGGAGCACAGATACGCAGTATTTT. This codes for CSAKQRGSTDTQYF.

This clonotype is labeled medium-sized. This rearrangement joins TRBV5-1 to TRBJ1-6; D call uncertain. CDR3 size: 15 residues. Deletions cut 3 bases from V and 6 bases from J, with 13 bases between. Germline V lookup: CDR1 SGHRS, CDR2 YFSETQ. The CDR3 DNA is TGCGCCAGCAGCTGGACCGGACGGATTAATTCACCCCTCCACTTT. It translates to CASSWTGRINSPLHF.

This clonotype was picked up a small number of times. The rearrangement joins TRBV18 to TRBJ2-7; no reliable D call. CDR3 size: 16 residues. Germline CDR1 reads KGHSH; CDR2 reads LQKENI. Trimming took 6 bases from V and 0 from J, leaving 18 bases between them. CDR3 sequence reads: CASSREGALVSYEQYF. The CDR3 DNA is TGTGCCAGCTCGAGAGAAGGAGCATTGGTCTCCTACGAGCAGTACTTC. Complete variable domain (other parts from reference TRBV18 and TRBJ2-7): NAGVMQNPRHLVRRRGQEARLRCSPMKGHSHVYWYRQLPEEGLKFMVYLQKENIIDESGMPKERFSAEFPKEGPSILRIQQVVRGDSAAYFCASSREGALVSYEQYFGPGTRLTVT.

This clonotype came up a few times. V and J are TRBV12-3 or TRBV12-4 and TRBJ1-2; 7 bases map to TRBD1. V lost 2 bases to trimming and J lost 8 bases; unmatched junction nucleotides: 5. This CDR3 has 13 residues. CDR3 in amino acids: CASSLSTGKGYTF. As DNA, the CDR3 is TGTGCCAGCAGTTTATCGACAGGGAAGGGCTACACCTTC.

The rearrangement uses TRBV6-5 and TRBJ2-3; D gene uncertain. The CDR3 extends over 14 amino acids. Looked up from germline, CDR1 is MNHEY and CDR2 is SVGAGI. With 6 bases removed from V and 9 bases from J, the gap between germline ends came to 19 bases. In DNA, the CDR3 is TGTGCCAGCAGGAGAGCCTCGGAATCCGGGACGCAGTATTTT. Translated, it gives CASRRASESGTQYF.

Many counts were recorded for this clonotype. This sequence joins TRBV6-5 and TRBJ2-2; D might be TRBD1 (5 bases). Germline lookup yields CDR1 MNHEY and CDR2 SVGAGI. V lost 5 bases to trimming and J lost 5 bases, with 6 bases between them. The CDR3 is 12 amino acids. CDR3 residues: CASSRQTGELFF. CDR3 nucleotides: TGTGCCAGCAGTCGACAGACCGGGGAGCTGTTTTTT.